The clone carrying this T cell receptor beta chain has just one count. The source of the sample is a study of shared clonotypes between healthy human individuals. Some clones are missing from TCRdb's copy, which holds only in-frame ones; the method was immunoSEQ multiplex PCR. In the table there are around 2,000,000 clones, roughly 94% of which are singletons. This CDR3 comprises 15 residues. After removal of 3 bases from V and 2 bases from J, the junction contained 6 bases not matched to a gene. Germline lookup yields CDR1 SGHTA and CDR2 FQGTGA. HIV-negative, healthy adults without recent acute infections or vaccinations were the donors.

The source material was naive CD4+ T cells sorted from blood. Subset here: CD45RA+ positively selected. V gene TRBV7-3 combines with J gene TRBJ2-7; 8 bases are a match to TRBD2. The clonotype originates from a man between 18 and 35 years old in good health. CDR3 coding DNA: TGTGCCAGCAGCTTTCGGGGGGGTTACCCCTACGAGCAGTACTTC. It is translated as CASSFRGGYPYEQYF.